A selection of T cell receptor beta chains follows, all from one sample in a study of vaccination and CD4 T cells after COVID-19. TCRdb fed the PCR reads into MiXCR, producing one record per CDR3 protein. There are over 15,000 distinct CDR3 sequences in the sample; 36% occur only once, and around 23% lies in the top ten. Their target antigens are unknown. The specimen comprised CD4+ T cells from blood, cultured in vitro, sampled before SARS-CoV-2 vaccination. These receptors originate from a human donor who received a COVID-19 vaccine. The CDR3 runs from the conserved cysteine through the conserved F or W. Fields, in order: D gene, clone size, J gene, V gene, CDR3 DNA, CDR3 protein. A D gene is named only where the DNA matches it firmly. Clone size is given for some rows only: seen once, a few or many times, or a class if the clone is expanded.

. few TRBJ1-5 TRBV6-2/TRBV6-3 TGTGCCAGCAGTTACCGGGACACCCCCGGGCAGCCCCAGCATTTT CASSYRDTPGQPQHF
. few TRBJ1-6 TRBV7-6 TGTGCCAGCAGCACACAGGGACGCTCCTATAATTCACCCCTCCACTTT CASSTQGRSYNSPLHF
. few TRBJ2-3 TRBV6-4 TGTGCCAGCAGTAATCACCAGGGGCCCACAGATACGCAGTATTTT CASSNHQGPTDTQYF
. . TRBJ1-2 TRBV25-1 TGTGCCAGCAGTGAAAACTATGGCTACACCTTC CASSENYGYTF
TRBD1 few TRBJ1-1 TRBV2 TGTGCCAGCAGTTCTGACAGGGGGGTTATGGGCACTGAAGCTTTCTTT CASSSDRGVMGTEAFF
. few TRBJ1-6 TRBV10-3 TGTGCCATCGGATCCGTTCGGGGGGACCCCCTCCACTTT CAIGSVRGDPLHF
. few TRBJ1-2 TRBV12-3/TRBV12-4 TGTGCCAGCAGGCTGCAAGGAGGGGACTATGGCTACACCTTC CASRLQGGDYGYTF
. . TRBJ2-7 TRBV30 TGTGCCTGGACCGGCAGGTCGGGCGAGCAGTACTTC CAWTGRSGEQYF
. . TRBJ1-5 TRBV12-3/TRBV12-4 TGTGCCAGCAGTTTAGTCAGGGGCCATCAGCCCCAGCATTTT CASSLVRGHQPQHF
. few TRBJ1-1 TRBV11-3 TGTGCCAGCAGCTTAGGGGGAATAAACACTGAAGCTTTCTTT CASSLGGINTEAFF
. . TRBJ2-7 TRBV19 TGTGCCAGTAGTATCCTCACAGGGCAAGCCACGAGCGAGCAGTACTTC CASSILTGQATSEQYF
. few TRBJ2-3 TRBV29-1 TGCAGCGCCCCGGTCACCGCTAGCACAGATACGCAGTATTTT CSAPVTASTDTQYF